This T cell receptor beta chain was retrieved from a study of cytomegalovirus exposure and HLA in healthy donors. V was pared by 7 bases and J by 0 bases, with 13 bases between. Germline V gene lookup returns CDR1 LGHNT and CDR2 FRNRAP. The CDR3 runs 15 residues. This PCR relied on a set of 60 Vbeta primers and 13 Jbeta primers. Only in-frame clones appear in the TCRdb table, and some are missing; sequencing was by immunoSEQ multiplex PCR. The sample contains 150,000 to 200,000 clones, around four fifths of which appear only once. This clone was seen only a few times. The receptor's source is a woman aged 25-40 years in good health and CMV-seronegative. Sequencing used PBMCs. The chain carries TRBV12-5 and TRBJ1-5, with D hard to call. DNA for the CDR3: TGTGCTAGTGCCCTGACGGCGGATAGCAATCAGCCCCAGCATTTT. Its protein product is CASALTADSNQPQHF.